This TCR beta chain is from a study of blood T cell repertoires in COVID-19. Background on the study: Nucleic acid was either cDNA or gDNA, and it came from T cells, B-cell-depleted T cells, or PBMCs.

Everyone who took part was 18 to 89 years old, and they came from 24 US areas. Either two negative PCRs, clearance, or symptom resolution qualified Cohort 3 donors as recovered. This CDR3 comprises 15 residues. Germline assignment: CDR1 LGHDT and CDR2 YNNKEL (reference sequence). V dropped 4 bases and J dropped 6; count of bases not matched to a gene: 9. Authors' analysis steps: Reference gene primer amplification in the assay estimated nucleated cell counts. Clones were read by immunoSEQ multiplex PCR, and TCRdb kept only the in-frame ones, dropping some. Clonal size and the V and J genes are those of that table, whereas D and trimming came from the DNA. In the table there are about 480,000 clones, 85% to 90% of which are singletons.

The sample was PBMCs or T cells enriched from blood (not recorded which). The origin of this receptor is a woman aged 40 to 55 who had recovered from COVID-19. The chain combines TRBV3-1 (or the pseudogene TRBV3-2) with TRBJ1-2; 9 bases are a match to TRBD1. The CDR3 nucleotides read TGTGCCAGCAGCCGTGGGGACAGGGTATTTCATGGCTACACCTTC. Protein: CASSRGDRVFHGYTF.